This TCR beta chain was identified in a study of blood T cell repertoires in COVID-19. Study-wide background: Samples of COVID-19 (acute and convalescent) were obtained from the United States, Italy and Spain. The analysed material was cDNA or gDNA that came from T cells, B-cell-depleted T cells, or PBMCs.

The table came from immunoSEQ multiplex PCR; TCRdb's copy has only in-frame clones and leaves some out. The top ten hold more than 7.5% of the sample, which has 310,000 or so clones, roughly 87% seen once. One Seattle source followed patients from active infection through their disease course. CDR3 length equals 13 residues. The V end was cut by 10 bases, the J end by 1 base, with 13 bases between. CDR1 and CDR2 (germline): LNHDA, SQIVND (reference sequence). The chain employs TRBV19 and TRBJ1-1; D is perhaps TRBD1 (5 bases). The sequence was collected from a man younger than 40 with COVID-19, enrolled during active disease. Sequencing was carried out using peripheral blood. Here the CDR3 DNA reads TGTGCCACCCGACGGGGGGGGAACACTGAAGCTTTCTTT. It specifies CATRRGGNTEAFF. The full variable domain, in which reference TRBV19 and TRBJ1-1 provide the parts outside the CDR3, is DGGITQSPKYLFRKEGQNVTLSCEQNLNHDAMYWYRQDPGQGLRLIYYSQIVNDFQKGDIAEGYSVSREKKESFPLTVTSAQKNPTAFYLCATRRGGNTEAFFGQGTRLTVV.